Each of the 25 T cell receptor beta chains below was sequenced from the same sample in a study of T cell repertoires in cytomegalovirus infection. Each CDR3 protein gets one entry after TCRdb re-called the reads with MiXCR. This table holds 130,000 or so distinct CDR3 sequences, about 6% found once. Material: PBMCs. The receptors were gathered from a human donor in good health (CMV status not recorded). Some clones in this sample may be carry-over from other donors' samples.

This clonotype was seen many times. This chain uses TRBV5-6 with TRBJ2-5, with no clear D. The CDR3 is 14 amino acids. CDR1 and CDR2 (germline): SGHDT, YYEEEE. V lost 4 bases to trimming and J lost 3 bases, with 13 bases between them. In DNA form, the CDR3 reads TGTGCCAGCAGCCACCTCCAGATGGAAGAGACCCAGTACTTC. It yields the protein CASSHLQMEETQYF.

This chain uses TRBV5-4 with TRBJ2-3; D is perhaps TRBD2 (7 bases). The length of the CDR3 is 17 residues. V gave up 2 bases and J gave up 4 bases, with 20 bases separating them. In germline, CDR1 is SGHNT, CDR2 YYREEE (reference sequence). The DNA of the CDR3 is TGTGCCAGCAGCTTTCCAAAGGGGGGGGGGCATCCAGATACGCAGTATTTT. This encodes CASSFPKGGGHPDTQYF.

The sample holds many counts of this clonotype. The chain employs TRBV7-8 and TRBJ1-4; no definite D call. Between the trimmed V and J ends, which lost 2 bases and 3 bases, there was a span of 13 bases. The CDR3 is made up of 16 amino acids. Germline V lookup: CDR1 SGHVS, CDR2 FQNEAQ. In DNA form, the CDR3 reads TGTGCCAGCAGCTTATTACGGCTGAGCCCTAATGAAAAACTGTTTTTT. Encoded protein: CASSLLRLSPNEKLFF. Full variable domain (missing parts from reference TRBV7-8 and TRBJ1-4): GAGVSQSPRYKVAKRGQDVALRCDPISGHVSLFWYQQALGQGPEFLTYFQNEAQLDKSGLPSDRFFAERPEGSVSTLKIQRTQQEDSAVYLCASSLLRLSPNEKLFFGSGTQLSVL.

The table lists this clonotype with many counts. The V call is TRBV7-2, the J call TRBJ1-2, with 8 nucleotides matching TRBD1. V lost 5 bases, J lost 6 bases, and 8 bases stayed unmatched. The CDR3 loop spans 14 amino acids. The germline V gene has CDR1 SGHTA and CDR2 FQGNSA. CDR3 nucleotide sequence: TGTGCCAGCAGCCCAGGGGGCATCCAGAATGGCTACACCTTC. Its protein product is CASSPGGIQNGYTF. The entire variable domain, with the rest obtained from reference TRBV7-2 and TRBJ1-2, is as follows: GAGVSQSPSNKVTEKGKDVELRCDPISGHTALYWYRQSLGQGLEFLIYFQGNSAPDKSGLPSDRFSAERTGGSVSTLTIQRTQQEDSAVYLCASSPGGIQNGYTFGSGTRLTVV.

The chain's CDR3 is CASSDGLTGSFTDTQYF. In nucleotides, the CDR3 is TGTGCCAGCAGTGATGGTTTAACAGGGTCGTTTACGGATACGCAGTATTTT. V and J are TRBV2 and TRBJ2-3; possibly TRBD1 for D (6 bases). CDR3 length: 17 amino acids. Trimming stripped 3 bases from V and 6 bases from J, with 22 bases between. The germline CDR1 and CDR2 sequences are SNHLY and FYNNEI.

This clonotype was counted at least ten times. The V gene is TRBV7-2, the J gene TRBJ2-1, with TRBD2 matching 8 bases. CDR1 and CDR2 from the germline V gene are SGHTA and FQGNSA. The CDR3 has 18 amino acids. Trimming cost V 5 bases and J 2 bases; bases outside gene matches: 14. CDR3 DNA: TGTGCCAGCAGCGGCGCTACCCGGAGCGGGGGAACCTACAATGAGCAGTTCTTC. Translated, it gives CASSGATRSGGTYNEQFF.

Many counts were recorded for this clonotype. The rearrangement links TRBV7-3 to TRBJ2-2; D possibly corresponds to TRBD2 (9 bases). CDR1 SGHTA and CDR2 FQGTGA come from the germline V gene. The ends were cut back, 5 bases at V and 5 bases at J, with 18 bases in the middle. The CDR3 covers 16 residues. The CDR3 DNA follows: TGTGCCAGCAGCGACAGGGGCGGGGGGGTGACCGGGGAGCTGTTTTTT. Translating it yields CASSDRGGGVTGELFF.

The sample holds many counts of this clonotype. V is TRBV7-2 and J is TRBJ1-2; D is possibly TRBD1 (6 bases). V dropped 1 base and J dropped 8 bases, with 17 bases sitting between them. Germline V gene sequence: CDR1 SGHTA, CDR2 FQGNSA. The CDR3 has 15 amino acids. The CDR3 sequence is CASSLEGGPNTGYTF. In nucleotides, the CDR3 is TGTGCCAGCAGCTTAGAGGGGGGGCCGAATACCGGCTACACCTTC.

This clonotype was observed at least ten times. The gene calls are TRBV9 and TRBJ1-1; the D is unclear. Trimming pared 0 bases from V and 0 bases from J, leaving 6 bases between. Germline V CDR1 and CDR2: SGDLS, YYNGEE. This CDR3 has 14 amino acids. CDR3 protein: CASSVGPMNTEAFF. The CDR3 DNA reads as TGTGCCAGCAGCGTAGGACCGATGAACACTGAAGCTTTCTTT.

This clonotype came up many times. The DNA of the CDR3 is TGTGCCAGCAGTTCCGAGGGGGCGCAAAATCAGCCCCAGCATTTT. Residues: CASSSEGAQNQPQHF. The chain is built from TRBV6-2 or TRBV6-3 and TRBJ1-5; 7 nucleotides align to TRBD1. Germline V gives CDR1 MNHEY, CDR2 SVGEGT. Trimming at V came to 4 bases and at J to 4 bases, leaving 7 bases not matched to a gene. The CDR3 is 15 amino acids.

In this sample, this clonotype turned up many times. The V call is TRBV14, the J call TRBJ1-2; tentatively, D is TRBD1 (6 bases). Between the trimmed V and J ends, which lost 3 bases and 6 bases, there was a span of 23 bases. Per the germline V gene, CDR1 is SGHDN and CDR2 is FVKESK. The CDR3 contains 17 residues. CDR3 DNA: TGTGCCAGCAGCCACCCAGACCAAAACAGGGAGAGGAATGGCTACACCTTC. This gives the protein CASSHPDQNRERNGYTF.

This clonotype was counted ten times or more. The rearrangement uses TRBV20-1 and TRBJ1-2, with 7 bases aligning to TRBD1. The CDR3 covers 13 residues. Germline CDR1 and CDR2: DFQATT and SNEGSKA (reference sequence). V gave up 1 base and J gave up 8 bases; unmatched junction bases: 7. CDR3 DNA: TGCAGTGCTAGAGTCGGCAGGGGGAGAGGCTACACCTTC. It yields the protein CSARVGRGRGYTF.

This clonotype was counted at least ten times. In nucleotides, the CDR3 is TGTGCCAGCAGTTTAGGCAGGGTTTTGGCTAATGAAAAACTGTTTTTT. Translating it yields CASSLGRVLANEKLFF. The chain links TRBV12-3 or TRBV12-4 to TRBJ1-4; maybe TRBD1 (5 bases). V shed 1 base and J shed 3 bases, with 12 bases lying between them. The CDR3 consists of 16 residues.

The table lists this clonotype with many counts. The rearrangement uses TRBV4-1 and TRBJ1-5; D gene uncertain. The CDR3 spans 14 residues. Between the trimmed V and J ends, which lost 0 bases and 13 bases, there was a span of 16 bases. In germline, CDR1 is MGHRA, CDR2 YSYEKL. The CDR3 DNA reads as TGCGCCAGCAGCCAAGATCGCTGGGCGGAATGGCAGCATTTT. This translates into CASSQDRWAEWQHF.

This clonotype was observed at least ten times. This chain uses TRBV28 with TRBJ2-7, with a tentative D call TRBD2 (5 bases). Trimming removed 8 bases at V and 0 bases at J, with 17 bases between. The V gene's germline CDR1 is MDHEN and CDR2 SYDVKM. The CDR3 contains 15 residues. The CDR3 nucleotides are TGTGCCAGCTGGACCTCCTCTGGGAGCTCCTACGAGCAGTACTTC. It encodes CASWTSSGSSYEQYF. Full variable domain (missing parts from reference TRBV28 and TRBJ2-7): DVKVTQSSRYLVKRTGEKVFLECVQDMDHENMFWYRQDPGLGLRLIYFSYDVKMKEKGDIPEGYSVSREKKERFSLILESASTNQTSMYLCASWTSSGSSYEQYFGPGTRLTVT.

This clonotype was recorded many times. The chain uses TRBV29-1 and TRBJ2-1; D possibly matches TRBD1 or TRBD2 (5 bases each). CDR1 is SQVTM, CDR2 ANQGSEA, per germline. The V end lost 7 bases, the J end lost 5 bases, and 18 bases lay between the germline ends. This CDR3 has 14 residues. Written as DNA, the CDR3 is TGCAGCGGGGGGATCGGGGCCTTTCACAATGAGCAGTTCTTC. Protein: CSGGIGAFHNEQFF.

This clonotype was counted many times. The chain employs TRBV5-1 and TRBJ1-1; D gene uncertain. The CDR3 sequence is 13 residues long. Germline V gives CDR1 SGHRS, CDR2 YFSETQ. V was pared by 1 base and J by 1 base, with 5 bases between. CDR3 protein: CASSLNANTEAFF. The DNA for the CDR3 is TGCGCCAGCAGCTTGAATGCGAACACTGAAGCTTTCTTT.

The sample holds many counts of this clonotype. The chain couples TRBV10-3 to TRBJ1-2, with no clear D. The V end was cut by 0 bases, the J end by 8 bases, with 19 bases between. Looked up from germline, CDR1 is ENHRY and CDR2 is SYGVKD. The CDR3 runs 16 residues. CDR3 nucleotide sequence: TGTGCCATCAGTGAGTCGCAAGCTGAGGAGGGATGGGGCTACACCTTC. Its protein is CAISESQAEEGWGYTF.

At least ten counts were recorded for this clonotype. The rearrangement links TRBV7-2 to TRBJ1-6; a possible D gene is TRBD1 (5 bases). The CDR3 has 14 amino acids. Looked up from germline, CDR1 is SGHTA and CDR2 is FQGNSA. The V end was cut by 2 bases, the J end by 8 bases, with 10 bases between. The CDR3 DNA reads TGTGCCAGCAGCTTACGGGGGTGGGATTCACCCCTCCACTTT. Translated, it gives CASSLRGWDSPLHF.

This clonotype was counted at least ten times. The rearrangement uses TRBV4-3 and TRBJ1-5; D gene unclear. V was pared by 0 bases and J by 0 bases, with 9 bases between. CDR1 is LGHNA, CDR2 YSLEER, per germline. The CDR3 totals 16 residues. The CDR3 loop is CASSQDRQNSNQPQHF. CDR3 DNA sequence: TGCGCCAGCAGCCAAGATCGGCAGAATAGCAATCAGCCCCAGCATTTT.

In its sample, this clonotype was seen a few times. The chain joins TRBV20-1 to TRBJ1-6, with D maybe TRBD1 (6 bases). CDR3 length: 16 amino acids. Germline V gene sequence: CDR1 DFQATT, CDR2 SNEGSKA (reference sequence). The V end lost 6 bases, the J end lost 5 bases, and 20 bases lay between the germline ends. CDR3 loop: CSADDRTKAHNSPLHF. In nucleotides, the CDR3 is TGCAGTGCCGACGACAGGACCAAGGCACATAATTCACCCCTCCACTTT.

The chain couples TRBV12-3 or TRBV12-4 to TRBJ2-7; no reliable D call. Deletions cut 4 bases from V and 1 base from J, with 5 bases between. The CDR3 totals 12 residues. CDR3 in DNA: TGTGCCAGCAGTTGGCAATCCTACGAGCAGTACTTC. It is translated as CASSWQSYEQYF.

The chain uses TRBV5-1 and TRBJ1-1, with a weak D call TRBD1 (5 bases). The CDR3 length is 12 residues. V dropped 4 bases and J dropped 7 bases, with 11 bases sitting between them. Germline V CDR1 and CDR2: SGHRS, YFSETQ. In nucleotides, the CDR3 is TGCGCCAGCAGCACACCGGGGGGTGAAGCTTTCTTT. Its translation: CASSTPGGEAFF.

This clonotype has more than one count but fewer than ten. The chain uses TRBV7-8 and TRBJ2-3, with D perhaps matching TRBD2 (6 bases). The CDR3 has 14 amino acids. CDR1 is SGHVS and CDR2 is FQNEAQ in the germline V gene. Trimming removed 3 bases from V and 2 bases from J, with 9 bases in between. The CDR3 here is CASSFGGFTDTQYF. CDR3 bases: TGTGCCAGCAGCTTCGGGGGTTTCACAGATACGCAGTATTTT.

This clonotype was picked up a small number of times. For the CDR3, the DNA is TGTGCCAGCAGTTTAATGGGGGAGCAGTTCTTC. It encodes CASSLMGEQFF. The V and J genes are TRBV12-3 or TRBV12-4 and TRBJ2-1; D not resolved. The CDR3 is 11 amino acids. V lost 2 bases, J lost 10 bases, and 6 bases lay in between.